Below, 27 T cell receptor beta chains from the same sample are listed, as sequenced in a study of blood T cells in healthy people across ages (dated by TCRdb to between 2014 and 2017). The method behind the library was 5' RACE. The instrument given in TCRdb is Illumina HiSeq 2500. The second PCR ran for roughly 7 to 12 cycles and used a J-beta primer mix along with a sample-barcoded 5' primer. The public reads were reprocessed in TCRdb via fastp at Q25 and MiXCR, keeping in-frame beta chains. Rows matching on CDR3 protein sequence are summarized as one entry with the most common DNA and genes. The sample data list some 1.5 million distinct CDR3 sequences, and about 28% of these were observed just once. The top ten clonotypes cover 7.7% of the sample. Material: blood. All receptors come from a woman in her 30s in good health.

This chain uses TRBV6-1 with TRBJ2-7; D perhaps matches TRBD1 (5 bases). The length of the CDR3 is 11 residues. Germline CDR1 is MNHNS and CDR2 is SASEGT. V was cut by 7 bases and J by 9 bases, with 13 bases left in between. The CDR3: CASKVDIRQYF. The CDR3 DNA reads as TGTGCCAGCAAGGTGGACATTCGGCAGTACTTC.

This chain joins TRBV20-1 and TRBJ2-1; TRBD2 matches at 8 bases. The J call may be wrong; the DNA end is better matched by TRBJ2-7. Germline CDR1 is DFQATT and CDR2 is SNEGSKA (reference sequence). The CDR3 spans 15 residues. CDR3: CSIKTSVSSYNEQYF. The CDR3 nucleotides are TGCAGTATTAAGACTAGCGTGAGCTCCTACAATGAGCAGTACTTC.

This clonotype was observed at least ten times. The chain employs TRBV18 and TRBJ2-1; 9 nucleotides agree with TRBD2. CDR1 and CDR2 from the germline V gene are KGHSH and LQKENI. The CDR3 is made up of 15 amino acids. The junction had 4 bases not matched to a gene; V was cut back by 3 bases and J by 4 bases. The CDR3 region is CASSPSSGDYNEQFF. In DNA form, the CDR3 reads TGTGCCAGCTCACCTTCTAGCGGGGATTACAATGAGCAGTTCTTC.

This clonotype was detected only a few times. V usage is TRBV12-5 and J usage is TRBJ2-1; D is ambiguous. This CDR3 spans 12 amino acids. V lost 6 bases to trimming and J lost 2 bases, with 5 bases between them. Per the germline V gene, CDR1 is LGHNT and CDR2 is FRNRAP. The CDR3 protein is CASGQTYNEQFF. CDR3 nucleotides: TGTGCTAGTGGACAGACCTACAATGAGCAGTTCTTC.

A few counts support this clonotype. The CDR3 sequence: CASSLSDRVQAQHF. The CDR3 DNA sequence: TGTGCCAGCAGTCTCTCCGACAGGGTACAGGCCCAGCATTTT. The chain has TRBV7-9 and TRBJ1-5, with 7 bases identical to TRBD1. The CDR3 has 14 residues. V was pared by 6 bases and J by 11 bases, with 13 bases of the junction left unmatched. CDR1 is SEHNR, CDR2 FQNEAQ, per germline (reference sequence).

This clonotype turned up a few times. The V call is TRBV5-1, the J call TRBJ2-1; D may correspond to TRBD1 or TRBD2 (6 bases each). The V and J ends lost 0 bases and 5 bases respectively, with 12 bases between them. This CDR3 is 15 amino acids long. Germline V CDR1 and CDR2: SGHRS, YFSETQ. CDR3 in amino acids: CASSLEGGTHNEQFF. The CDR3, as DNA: TGCGCCAGCAGCTTGGAGGGGGGAACCCACAATGAGCAGTTCTTC.

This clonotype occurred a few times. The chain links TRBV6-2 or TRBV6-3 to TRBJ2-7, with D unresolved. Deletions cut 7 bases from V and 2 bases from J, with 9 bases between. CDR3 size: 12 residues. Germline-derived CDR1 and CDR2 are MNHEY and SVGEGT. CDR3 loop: CASTDRTYEQYF. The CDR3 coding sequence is TGTGCCAGCACCGACCGTACCTACGAGCAGTACTTC.

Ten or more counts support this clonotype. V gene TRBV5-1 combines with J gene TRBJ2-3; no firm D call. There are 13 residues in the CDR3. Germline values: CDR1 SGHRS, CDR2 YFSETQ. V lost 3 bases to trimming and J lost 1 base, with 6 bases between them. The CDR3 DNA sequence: TGCGCCAGCAGCTGGGAAGGCACAGATACGCAGTATTTT. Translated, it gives CASSWEGTDTQYF.

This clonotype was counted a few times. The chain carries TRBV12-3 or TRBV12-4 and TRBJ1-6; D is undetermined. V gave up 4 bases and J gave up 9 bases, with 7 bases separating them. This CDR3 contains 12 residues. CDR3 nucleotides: TGTGCCAGCAGTTCGGAGGCTTCACCCCTCCACTTT. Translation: CASSSEASPLHF.

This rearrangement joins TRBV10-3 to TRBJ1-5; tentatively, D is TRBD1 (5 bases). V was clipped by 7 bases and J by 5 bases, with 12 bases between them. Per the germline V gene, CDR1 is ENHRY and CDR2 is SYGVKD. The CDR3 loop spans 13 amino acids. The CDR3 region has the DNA TGTGCCATCACAGGGAGCAGCGATCAGCCCCAGCATTTT. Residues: CAITGSSDQPQHF.

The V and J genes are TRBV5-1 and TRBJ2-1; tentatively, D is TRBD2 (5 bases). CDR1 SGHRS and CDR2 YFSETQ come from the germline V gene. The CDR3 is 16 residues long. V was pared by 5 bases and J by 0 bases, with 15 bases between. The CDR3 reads CASSFDGLFSYNEQFF. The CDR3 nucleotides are TGCGCCAGCAGTTTTGACGGACTTTTCTCCTACAATGAGCAGTTCTTC.

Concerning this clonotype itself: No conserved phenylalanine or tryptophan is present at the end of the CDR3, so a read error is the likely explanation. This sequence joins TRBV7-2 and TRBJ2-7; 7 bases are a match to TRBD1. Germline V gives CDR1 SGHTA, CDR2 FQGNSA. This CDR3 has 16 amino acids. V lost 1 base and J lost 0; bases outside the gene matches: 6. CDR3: CASSLGGQTSSYEQYC. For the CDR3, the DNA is TGTGCCAGCAGCTTAGGGGGACAGACGAGCTCCTACGAGCAGTACTGC.

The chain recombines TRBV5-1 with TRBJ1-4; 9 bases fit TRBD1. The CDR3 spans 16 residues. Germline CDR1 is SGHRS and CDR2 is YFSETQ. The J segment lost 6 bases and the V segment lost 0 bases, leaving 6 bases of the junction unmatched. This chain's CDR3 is CASSLAGGTGYEKLFF. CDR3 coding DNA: TGCGCCAGCAGCTTGGCCGGGGGGACAGGGTATGAAAAACTGTTTTTT.

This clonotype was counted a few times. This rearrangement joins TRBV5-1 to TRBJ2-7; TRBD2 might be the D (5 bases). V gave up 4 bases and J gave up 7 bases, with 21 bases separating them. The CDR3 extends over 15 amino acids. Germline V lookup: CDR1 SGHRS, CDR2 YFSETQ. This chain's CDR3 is CASSTRTGYYNEQYF. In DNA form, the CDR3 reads TGCGCCAGCAGCACTCGGACGGGATACTACAATGAGCAGTACTTC.

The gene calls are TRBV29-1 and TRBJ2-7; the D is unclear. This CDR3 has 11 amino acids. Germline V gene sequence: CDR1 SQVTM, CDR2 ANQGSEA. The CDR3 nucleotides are TGCGGCGCAAGGAACACCTACGAGCAGTACTTC. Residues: CGARNTYEQYF.

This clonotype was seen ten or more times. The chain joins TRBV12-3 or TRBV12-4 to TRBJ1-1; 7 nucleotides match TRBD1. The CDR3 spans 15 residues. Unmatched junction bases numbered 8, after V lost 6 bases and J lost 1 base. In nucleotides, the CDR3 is TGTGCCAGCAGACCGGAAACAGGGGCGAACACTGAAGCTTTCTTT. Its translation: CASRPETGANTEAFF.

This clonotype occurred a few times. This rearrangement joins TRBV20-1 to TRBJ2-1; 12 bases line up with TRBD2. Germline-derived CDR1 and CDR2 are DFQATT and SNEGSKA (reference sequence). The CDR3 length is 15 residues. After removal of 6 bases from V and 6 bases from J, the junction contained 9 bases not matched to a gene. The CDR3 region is CSALLSTSGGNEQFF. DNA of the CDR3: TGCAGTGCCTTGCTTTCGACTAGCGGGGGCAATGAGCAGTTCTTC.

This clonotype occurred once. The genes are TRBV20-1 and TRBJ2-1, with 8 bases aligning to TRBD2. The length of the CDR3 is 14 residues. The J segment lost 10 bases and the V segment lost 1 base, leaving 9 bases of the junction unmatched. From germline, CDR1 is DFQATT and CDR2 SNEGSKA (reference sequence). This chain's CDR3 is CSARGAGEPVEQFF. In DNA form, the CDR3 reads TGCAGTGCTAGAGGAGCGGGGGAGCCTGTCGAGCAGTTCTTC.

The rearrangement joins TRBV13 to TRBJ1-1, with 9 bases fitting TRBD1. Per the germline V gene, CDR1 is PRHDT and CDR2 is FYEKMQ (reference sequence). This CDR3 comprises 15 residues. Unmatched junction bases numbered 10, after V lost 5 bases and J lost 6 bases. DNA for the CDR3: TGTGCCAGCAGCGTGAGGACAGGGGTGTTCCCTGAAGCTTTCTTT. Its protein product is CASSVRTGVFPEAFF.

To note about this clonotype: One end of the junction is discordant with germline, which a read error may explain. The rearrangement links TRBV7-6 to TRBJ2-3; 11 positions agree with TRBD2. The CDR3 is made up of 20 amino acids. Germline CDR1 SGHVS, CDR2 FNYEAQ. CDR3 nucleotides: TGTGCCAGCAGCTTACGCCCACCCCATAGTCTAGCGGGAGGCGATAATACACAGTATTTT. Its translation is CASSLRPPHSLAGGDNTQYF.

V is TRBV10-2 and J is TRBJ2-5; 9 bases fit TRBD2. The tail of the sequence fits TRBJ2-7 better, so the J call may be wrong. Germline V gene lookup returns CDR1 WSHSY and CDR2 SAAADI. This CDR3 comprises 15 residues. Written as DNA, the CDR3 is TGCGCCAGCAGTGATTATCCGGGACTAGCTGACGAGCAGTACTTC. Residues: CASSDYPGLADEQYF.

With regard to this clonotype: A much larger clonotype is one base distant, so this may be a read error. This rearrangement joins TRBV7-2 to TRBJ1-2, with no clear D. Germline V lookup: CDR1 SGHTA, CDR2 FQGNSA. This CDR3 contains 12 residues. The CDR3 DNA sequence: TGTGCCATCAGCTCACGAGGATATGGCTACACCTTC. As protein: CAISSRGYGYTF.

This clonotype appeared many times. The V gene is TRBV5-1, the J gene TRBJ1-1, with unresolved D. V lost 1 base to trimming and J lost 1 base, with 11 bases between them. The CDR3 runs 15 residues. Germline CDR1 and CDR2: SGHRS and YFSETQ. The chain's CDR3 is CASSLLASGNTEAFF. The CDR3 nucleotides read TGCGCCAGCAGCTTGCTTGCCTCCGGGAACACTGAAGCTTTCTTT.

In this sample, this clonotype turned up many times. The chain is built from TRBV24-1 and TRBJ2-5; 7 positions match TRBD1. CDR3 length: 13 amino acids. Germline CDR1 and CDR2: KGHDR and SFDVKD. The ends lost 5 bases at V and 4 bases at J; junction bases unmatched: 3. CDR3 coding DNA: TGTGCCACCAGTGCCAGGGGGATAGAGACCCAGTACTTC. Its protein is CATSARGIETQYF.

The CDR3 DNA reads TGTGCCAGCAGTTGGGACAGGGTATCAGATGGCTACACCTTC. The encoded protein is CASSWDRVSDGYTF. V and J are TRBV27 and TRBJ1-2, with 9 positions matching TRBD1. Trimming removed 4 bases from V and 6 bases from J; junction bases left unmatched: 6. This CDR3 region has 14 residues. Looked up from germline, CDR1 is MNHEY and CDR2 is SMNVEV (reference sequence).

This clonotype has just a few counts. CDR3: CASSETRTGDLTDTQYF. The CDR3 DNA is TGTGCCAGCAGTGAGACGAGGACAGGGGATCTGACAGATACGCAGTATTTT. The V and J genes are TRBV6-4 and TRBJ2-3, with 9 nucleotides matching TRBD1. Per germline, CDR1 MRHNA and CDR2 SNTAGT. The CDR3 consists of 17 residues. V was clipped by 3 bases and J by 3 bases; unmatched bases: 10.

The CDR3 DNA reads as TGCAGTGCTAGAGGGCTAGCGAGAGAGGGGAAAAACATTCAGTACTTC. Amino acids: CSARGLAREGKNIQYF. The V gene is TRBV20-1, the J gene TRBJ2-4, with D tentatively TRBD2 (6 bases). The CDR3 runs 16 residues. V was cut by 1 base and J by 4 bases, with 17 bases left in between. The germline V gene encodes CDR1 DFQATT and CDR2 SNEGSKA (reference sequence).